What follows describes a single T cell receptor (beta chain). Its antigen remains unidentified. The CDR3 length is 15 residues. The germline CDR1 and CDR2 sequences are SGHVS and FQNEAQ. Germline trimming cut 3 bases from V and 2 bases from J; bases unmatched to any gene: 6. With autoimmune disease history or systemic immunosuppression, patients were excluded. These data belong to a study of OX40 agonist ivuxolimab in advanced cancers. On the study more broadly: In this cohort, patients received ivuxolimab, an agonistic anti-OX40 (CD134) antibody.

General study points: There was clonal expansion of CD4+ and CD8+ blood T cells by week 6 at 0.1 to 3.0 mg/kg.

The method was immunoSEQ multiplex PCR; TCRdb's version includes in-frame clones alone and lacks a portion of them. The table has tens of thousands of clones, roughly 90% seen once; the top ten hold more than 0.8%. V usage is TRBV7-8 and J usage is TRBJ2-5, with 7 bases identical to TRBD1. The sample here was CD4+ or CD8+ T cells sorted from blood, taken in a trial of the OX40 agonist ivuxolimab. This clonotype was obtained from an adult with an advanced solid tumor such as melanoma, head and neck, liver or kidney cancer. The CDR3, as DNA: TGTGCCAGCAGCTTGTTCGACAGGGCTCAAGAGACCCAGTACTTC. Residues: CASSLFDRAQETQYF.